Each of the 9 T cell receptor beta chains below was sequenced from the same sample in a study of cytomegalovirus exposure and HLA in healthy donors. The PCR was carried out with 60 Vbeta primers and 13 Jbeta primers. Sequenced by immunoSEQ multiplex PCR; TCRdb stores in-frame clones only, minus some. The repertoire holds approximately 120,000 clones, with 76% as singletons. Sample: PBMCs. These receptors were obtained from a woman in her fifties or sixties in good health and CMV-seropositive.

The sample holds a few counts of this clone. The CDR3 loop is CASSHRGQLAGKAKNIQYF. In nucleotides, the CDR3 is TGTGCCAGCAGCCATAGGGGGCAACTAGCGGGGAAGGCCAAAAACATTCAGTACTTC. The rearrangement links TRBV5-6 to TRBJ2-4; 10 bases align to TRBD2. J was trimmed by 1 base and V by 4 bases; bases with no gene match: 14. This CDR3 has 19 residues. The germline V gene encodes CDR1 SGHDT and CDR2 YYEEEE.

CDR3 protein: CAISESHRENTEAFF. DNA for the CDR3: TGTGCCATCAGTGAGTCGCACAGGGAGAACACTGAAGCTTTCTTT. The chain links TRBV10-3 to TRBJ1-1, with a tentative D call TRBD1 (6 bases). The ends were cut back, 0 bases at V and 1 base at J, with 9 bases in the middle. CDR3 length equals 15 residues. Germline CDR1 and CDR2: ENHRY and SYGVKD.

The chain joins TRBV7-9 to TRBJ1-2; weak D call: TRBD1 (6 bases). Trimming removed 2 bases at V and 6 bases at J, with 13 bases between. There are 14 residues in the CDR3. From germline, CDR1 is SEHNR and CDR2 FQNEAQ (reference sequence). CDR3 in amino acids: CASSLTGTTDGYTF. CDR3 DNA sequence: TGTGCCAGCAGCTTAACCGGGACAACGGATGGCTACACCTTC.

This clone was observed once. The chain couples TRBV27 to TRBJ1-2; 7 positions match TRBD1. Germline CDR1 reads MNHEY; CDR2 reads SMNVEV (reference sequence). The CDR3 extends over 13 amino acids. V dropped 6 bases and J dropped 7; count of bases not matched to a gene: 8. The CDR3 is CASRETGSFGYTF. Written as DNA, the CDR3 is TGTGCCAGCAGAGAGACAGGGTCATTTGGCTACACCTTC.

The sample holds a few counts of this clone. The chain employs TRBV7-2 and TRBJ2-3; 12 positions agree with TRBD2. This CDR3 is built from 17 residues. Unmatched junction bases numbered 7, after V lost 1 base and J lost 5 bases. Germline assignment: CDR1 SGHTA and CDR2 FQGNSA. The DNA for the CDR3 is TGTGCCAGCAGCTTAGGGCGACTAGCGGGGGCAAGAGATACGCAGTATTTT. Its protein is CASSLGRLAGARDTQYF.

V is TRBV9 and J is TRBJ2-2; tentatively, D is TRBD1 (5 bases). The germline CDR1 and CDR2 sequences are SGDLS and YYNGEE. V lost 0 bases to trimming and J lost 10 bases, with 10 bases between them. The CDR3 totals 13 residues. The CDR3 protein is CASSVGGYEELFF. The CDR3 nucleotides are TGTGCCAGCAGCGTAGGGGGCTACGAGGAGCTGTTTTTT.

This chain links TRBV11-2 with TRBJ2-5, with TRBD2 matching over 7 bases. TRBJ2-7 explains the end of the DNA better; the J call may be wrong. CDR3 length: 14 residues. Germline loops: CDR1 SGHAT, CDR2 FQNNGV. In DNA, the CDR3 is TGTGCCAGCAGCAGCAGCGGGGCGATCTACGAGCAGTACTTC. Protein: CASSSSGAIYEQYF.

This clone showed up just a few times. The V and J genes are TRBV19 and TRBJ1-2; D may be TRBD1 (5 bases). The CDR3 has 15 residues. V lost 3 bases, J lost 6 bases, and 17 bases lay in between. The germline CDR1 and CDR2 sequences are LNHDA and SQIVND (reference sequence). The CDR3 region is CASSIWQGGSDGYTF. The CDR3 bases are TGTGCCAGTAGTATTTGGCAGGGAGGTTCCGATGGCTACACCTTC.

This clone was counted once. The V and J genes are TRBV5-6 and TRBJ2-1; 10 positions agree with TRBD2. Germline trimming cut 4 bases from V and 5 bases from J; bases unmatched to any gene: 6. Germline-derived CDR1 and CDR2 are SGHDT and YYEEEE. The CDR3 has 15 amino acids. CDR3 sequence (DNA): TGTGCCAGCAGCCCCTTAGCGGGGGGAAACAATGAGCAGTTCTTC. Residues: CASSPLAGGNNEQFF.